The 26 T cell receptor beta chains below come from one sample, sequenced in a study of identical twins. TCRdb used MiXCR to reprocess the 5' RACE reads, holding one entry per CDR3 protein. The data contain some 660,000 distinct CDR3 sequences, around 8.3% of them singletons. In addition, the sample was reused for a study of yellow fever vaccine responses in identical twins.

The sequenced sample consisted of PBMCs. The receptor source for this set is a woman younger than 30 in good health.

This clonotype was seen more than once but under ten times. The chain is built from TRBV7-2 and TRBJ2-1; a possible D gene is TRBD2 (5 bases). V was cut by 2 bases and J by 10 bases, with 15 bases left in between. CDR1 and CDR2 (germline): SGHTA, FQGNSA. This CDR3 has 14 amino acids. The CDR3 loop is CASSLTSTSQEQFF. For the CDR3, the DNA is TGTGCCAGCAGCTTAACCTCAACTAGTCAGGAGCAGTTCTTC.

The chain has TRBV3-1 and TRBJ2-5; D might be TRBD2 (6 bases). The CDR3 runs 16 residues. Deletions cut 6 bases from V and 1 base from J, with 18 bases between. Germline CDR1 reads LGHDT; CDR2 reads YNNKEL (reference sequence). CDR3 sequence: CASRSLRGSRQETQYF. CDR3 coding DNA: TGTGCCAGCAGATCCCTCCGGGGGTCCCGCCAAGAGACCCAGTACTTC.

This sequence joins TRBV29-1 and TRBJ2-1; possible D gene TRBD2, 6 bases. CDR3 length equals 16 residues. The germline V and J ends were trimmed by 2 bases and 4 bases, with 18 bases remaining between them. Germline loops: CDR1 SQVTM, CDR2 ANQGSEA. The DNA of the CDR3 is TGCAGCGTTGAAAGCTCACTAGCAGAACGTTACAATGAGCAGTTCTTC. This encodes CSVESSLAERYNEQFF.

V is TRBV20-1 and J is TRBJ2-5; D may be TRBD1 (5 bases). With 3 bases removed from V and 5 bases from J, the gap between germline ends came to 22 bases. CDR3 size: 16 residues. Germline CDR1 reads DFQATT; CDR2 reads SNEGSKA (reference sequence). In DNA, the CDR3 is TGCAGTGCTAGCAAGGCTCCTTGGACACCGCGGGAGACCCAGTACTTC. Translated: CSASKAPWTPRETQYF.

This clonotype was picked up a small number of times. This chain joins TRBV28 and TRBJ2-7; 8 positions agree with TRBD1. The CDR3 sequence is 15 residues long. V trimming: 4 bases; J trimming: 3 bases; junction bases outside the gene matches: 8. Per germline, CDR1 MDHEN and CDR2 SYDVKM. In DNA, the CDR3 is TGTGCCAGCAGTTCGACAGGGGTTTCGAGCTACGAGCAGTACTTC. Translation gives CASSSTGVSSYEQYF.

This clonotype was observed at least ten times. V is TRBV29-1 and J is TRBJ2-1; no clear D gene. This CDR3 has 13 amino acids. Trimming left V 6 bases short and J 5 bases short, with 14 bases between. Per the germline V gene, CDR1 is SQVTM and CDR2 is ANQGSEA. As DNA, the CDR3 is TGCAGCGTCGACACAGCGTTTGACAATGAGCAGTTCTTC. Residues: CSVDTAFDNEQFF.

There are many counts of this clonotype. The chain's CDR3 is CSAEGTGGTTNEKLFF. CDR3 nucleotide sequence: TGCAGCGCCGAGGGGACAGGGGGTACAACTAATGAAAAACTGTTTTTT. The genes are TRBV29-1 and TRBJ1-4; 11 positions match TRBD1. The CDR3 is 16 residues long. The germline CDR1 and CDR2 sequences are SQVTM and ANQGSEA. Trimming removed 7 bases from V and 0 bases from J; junction bases left unmatched: 7.

This clonotype was recorded at least ten times. CDR3 nucleotide sequence: TGTGCCAGCAGATTTCAGGGGGGGCCAGCTTTCTTT. It translates to CASRFQGGPAFF. The chain is built from TRBV25-1 and TRBJ1-1; 7 bases align to TRBD1. Trimming at V came to 6 bases and at J to 10 bases, leaving 8 bases not matched to a gene. CDR3 size: 12 residues. CDR1 and CDR2 (germline): MGHDK, SYGVNS.

This clonotype was seen many times. The chain employs TRBV12-3 or TRBV12-4 and TRBJ1-1; D not resolved. The V end lost 3 bases, the J end lost 4 bases, and 15 bases lay between the germline ends. The CDR3 loop spans 15 amino acids. The DNA for the CDR3 is TGTGCCAGCAGTTTTGCGGGAGTTGGGAGCACTGAAGCTTTCTTT. This sequence encodes CASSFAGVGSTEAFF.

V gene TRBV7-2 combines with J gene TRBJ2-7, with 10 bases that match TRBD1. Germline V gene data show CDR1 as SGHTA and CDR2 as FQGNSA. V lost 6 bases and J lost 2; bases outside the gene matches: 4. CDR3 length equals 14 residues. The chain's CDR3 is CASRIGTGAYEQYF. CDR3 bases: TGTGCCAGCAGAATCGGGACAGGGGCCTACGAGCAGTACTTC.

This chain connects TRBV25-1 to TRBJ2-3; 10 bases align to TRBD2. Germline-derived CDR1 and CDR2 are MGHDK and SYGVNS. V was clipped by 1 base and J by 2 bases; unmatched bases: 3. The CDR3 runs 16 residues. The chain's CDR3 is CASSESLAGITDTQYF. The DNA for the CDR3 is TGTGCCAGCAGTGAATCACTAGCGGGGATCACAGATACGCAGTATTTT.

The rearrangement links TRBV3-1 to TRBJ2-4; D unresolved. V was clipped by 0 bases and J by 5 bases, with 11 bases between them. This CDR3 is 15 amino acids long. Per germline, CDR1 LGHDT and CDR2 YNNKEL (reference sequence). The CDR3 sequence: CASSQEERFENIQYF. DNA for the CDR3: TGTGCCAGCAGCCAAGAGGAGCGCTTTGAAAACATTCAGTACTTC.

V is TRBV15 and J is TRBJ2-3, with a tentative D call TRBD2 (5 bases). Germline loops: CDR1 LNHNV, CDR2 YYDKDF (reference sequence). V lost 5 bases, J lost 5 bases, and 11 bases lay in between. The CDR3 is made up of 13 amino acids. The CDR3 reads CATSGWTGDTQYF. The CDR3, as DNA: TGTGCCACCAGCGGATGGACTGGAGATACGCAGTATTTT. Supplemented by reference TRBV15 and TRBJ2-3, the full variable domain reads DAMVIQNPRYQVTQFGKPVTLSCSQTLNHNVMYWYQQKSSQAPKLLFHYYDKDFNNEADTPDNFQSRRPNTSFCFLDIRSPGLGDTAMYLCATSGWTGDTQYFGPGTRLTVL.

The V gene is TRBV27, the J gene TRBJ2-5; D possibly corresponds to TRBD2 (6 bases). CDR1 is MNHEY, CDR2 SMNVEV, per germline (reference sequence). The length of the CDR3 is 15 residues. Between the trimmed V and J ends, which lost 5 bases and 7 bases, there was a span of 20 bases. The CDR3 DNA reads TGTGCCAGCAGTCTAACCCTCGCGGTCGGGGGGACCCAGTACTTC. This translates into CASSLTLAVGGTQYF.

V gene TRBV29-1 combines with J gene TRBJ1-1, with 8 bases aligning to TRBD1. The J segment lost 3 bases and the V segment lost 3 bases, leaving 6 bases of the junction unmatched. Germline V gene lookup returns CDR1 SQVTM and CDR2 ANQGSEA. This CDR3 contains 14 residues. For the CDR3, the DNA is TGCAGCGTTGACAGGGGGCGCGGGGACACTGAAGCTTTCTTT. Translation gives CSVDRGRGDTEAFF. Combining the CDR3 with reference TRBV29-1 and TRBJ1-1 gives the whole variable domain SAVISQKPSRDICQRGTSLTIQCQVDSQVTMMFWYRQQPGQSLTLIATANQGSEATYESGFVIDKFPISRPNLTFSTLTVSNMSPEDSSIYLCSVDRGRGDTEAFFGQGTRLTVV.

The sample holds a few counts of this clonotype. V is TRBV24-1 and J is TRBJ1-2; perhaps TRBD1 as D (5 bases). Trimming took off 4 bases at V and 4 bases at J, with 18 bases between the two ends. This CDR3 region has 16 residues. Looked up from germline, CDR1 is KGHDR and CDR2 is SFDVKD. Written as DNA, the CDR3 is TGTGCCACCAGTGACCAAGCGGGGACGGAGGCCTATGGCTACACCTTC. Translating gives CATSDQAGTEAYGYTF.

This clonotype was observed at least ten times. The gene calls are TRBV7-2 and TRBJ2-5; TRBD1 is a possible D gene (6 bases). Germline V lookup: CDR1 SGHTA, CDR2 FQGNSA. The CDR3 loop spans 15 amino acids. V was clipped by 5 bases and J by 5 bases, with 18 bases between them. The CDR3 DNA is TGTGCCAGCAGCGAGATTCAAGGGACATGGGAGACCCAGTACTTC. Its protein is CASSEIQGTWETQYF.

Ten or more counts support this clonotype. V gene TRBV7-2 combines with J gene TRBJ2-7; 7 bases are shared with TRBD2. J was trimmed by 6 bases and V by 5 bases; bases with no gene match: 4. Germline loops: CDR1 SGHTA, CDR2 FQGNSA. The CDR3 loop spans 12 amino acids. CDR3 coding DNA: TGTGCCAGCAGCCCACTAGCGTTCGAGCAGTACTTC. It yields the protein CASSPLAFEQYF.

V is TRBV24-1 and J is TRBJ2-5; D might be TRBD1 (6 bases). The CDR3 has 15 amino acids. Germline CDR1 is KGHDR and CDR2 is SFDVKD. The V gene lost 0 bases and the J gene lost 3 bases, with 10 bases spanning the gap. The CDR3 reads CATSDLMAGEETQYF. CDR3 DNA: TGTGCCACCAGTGATTTGATGGCAGGGGAAGAGACCCAGTACTTC.

This clonotype was observed a few times. The rearrangement links TRBV12-3 or TRBV12-4 to TRBJ2-1; 9 positions match TRBD2. J was trimmed by 7 bases and V by 6 bases; bases with no gene match: 13. The CDR3 runs 16 residues. Here the CDR3 reads CASSMGGTSRMNEQFF. In DNA form, the CDR3 reads TGTGCCAGCAGCATGGGGGGGACTAGCCGAATGAATGAGCAGTTCTTC.

This clonotype was picked up many times. The chain joins TRBV12-3 or TRBV12-4 to TRBJ2-2, with a possible D match to TRBD2 (6 bases). V lost 6 bases, J lost 4 bases, and 18 bases lay in between. CDR3 length: 16 amino acids. CDR3 DNA sequence: TGTGCCAGCAGCCCAATGACGTTGGGGGGCACCGGGGAGCTGTTTTTT. Translation gives CASSPMTLGGTGELFF.

The rearrangement joins TRBV11-2 to TRBJ2-1, with unresolved D. Deletions cut 10 bases from V and 5 bases from J, with 12 bases between. This CDR3 has 12 amino acids. CDR1 is SGHAT and CDR2 is FQNNGV in the germline V gene. CDR3 sequence reads: CANRNNNNEQFF. The CDR3 DNA sequence: TGTGCCAACCGGAACAATAACAATGAGCAGTTCTTC. The complete variable domain, with remaining parts taken from reference TRBV11-2 and TRBJ2-1, reads EAGVAQSPRYKIIEKRQSVAFWCNPISGHATLYWYQQILGQGPKLLIQFQNNGVVDDSQLPKDRFSAERLKGVDSTLKIQPAKLEDSAVYLCANRNNNNEQFFGPGTRLTVL.

A word on this clonotype: An end of the junction differs from the germline gene, which may be a read error. The chain carries TRBV10-3 and TRBJ1-2, with D tentatively TRBD1 (6 bases). CDR3 size: 14 residues. Looked up from germline, CDR1 is ENHRY and CDR2 is SYGVKD. The CDR3 protein is CATSVGGADYGYTF. CDR3 nucleotides: TGTGCCACCAGTGTTGGGGGCGCCGACTATGGCTACACCTTC.

The rearrangement uses TRBV6-2 or TRBV6-3 and TRBJ2-3, with a possible D match to TRBD2 (5 bases). The ends were cut back, 1 base at V and 1 base at J, with 9 bases in the middle. Germline CDR1 reads MNHEY; CDR2 reads SVGEGT. This CDR3 has 15 residues. The CDR3 nucleotides are TGTGCCAGCAGTTACTTCGGGAAGGGCACAGATACGCAGTATTTT. It codes for CASSYFGKGTDTQYF.

This clonotype showed up many times. The chain joins TRBV12-3 or TRBV12-4 to TRBJ2-1; D perhaps matches TRBD2 (6 bases). Trimming shortened V by 5 bases and J by 6 bases, and 20 bases separated the two germline ends. The CDR3 consists of 16 residues. The CDR3 sequence: CASSPGTLGWANEQFF. CDR3 DNA: TGTGCCAGCAGTCCCGGGACTCTCGGGTGGGCCAATGAGCAGTTCTTC.

In its sample, this clonotype was seen a few times. This chain connects TRBV4-2 to TRBJ2-2; D not certain. Germline V gene data show CDR1 as LGHNA and CDR2 as YNFKEQ. This CDR3 is 15 amino acids long. The V and J ends lost 2 bases and 4 bases respectively, with 11 bases between them. CDR3 protein: CASSQSAPVTGELFF. The CDR3 region has the DNA TGTGCCAGCAGCCAATCCGCTCCGGTCACCGGGGAGCTGTTTTTT.